Below, 21 T cell receptor beta chains from the same sample are listed, as sequenced in a study of circulating and synovial CD4+ cells in juvenile arthritis. Clones were read by immunoSEQ multiplex PCR, and TCRdb kept only the in-frame ones, dropping some. Here the sample spans around 35,000 clones, around 95% being singletons. The sequenced sample was CD4+ T cells from blood. Every receptor here comes from a human donor with juvenile idiopathic arthritis.

The gene calls are TRBV6-5 and TRBJ2-5; 10 nucleotides line up with TRBD2. This CDR3 has 13 residues. V lost 8 bases to trimming and J lost 6 bases; unmatched junction nucleotides: 6. Germline assignment: CDR1 MNHEY and CDR2 SVGAGI. DNA of the CDR3: TGTGCCAGCGGGGCTAGCGGGAGCAAGACCCAGTACTTC. The encoded protein is CASGASGSKTQYF.

The gene calls are TRBV5-6 and TRBJ1-1; possible D gene TRBD1, 5 bases. The V gene lost 0 bases and the J gene lost 5 bases, with 17 bases spanning the gap. CDR3 size: 16 residues. Germline assignment: CDR1 SGHDT and CDR2 YYEEEE. CDR3 sequence: CASSLAFRGVGTEAFF. As DNA, the CDR3 is TGTGCCAGCAGCTTGGCCTTTAGGGGCGTTGGGACTGAAGCTTTCTTT.

V and J are TRBV2 and TRBJ2-7; D unclear. This CDR3 is 13 amino acids long. CDR1 is SNHLY and CDR2 is FYNNEI in the germline V gene. The V end was cut by 7 bases, the J end by 2 bases, with 12 bases between. The CDR3 region is CASKEASTYEQYF. The CDR3 DNA reads as TGTGCCAGCAAAGAGGCCTCAACCTACGAGCAGTACTTC.

V and J are TRBV5-5 and TRBJ2-7, with unresolved D. Germline CDR1 is SGHKS and CDR2 is YYEKEE (reference sequence). This CDR3 contains 13 residues. V was trimmed by 1 base and J by 1 base, leaving 6 bases between them. The CDR3 bases are TGTGCCAGCAGCTTGCCTAGATCCTACGAGCAGTACTTC. Translation: CASSLPRSYEQYF.

J is TRBJ2-2 and V is TRBV6-5; possibly TRBD2 for D (6 bases). V lost 0 bases and J lost 5, with 10 bases in between. The CDR3 consists of 15 residues. Looked up from germline, CDR1 is MNHEY and CDR2 is SVGAGI. CDR3 amino acids: CASSYSGGGTGELFF. The CDR3 DNA follows: TGTGCCAGCAGTTACTCGGGGGGTGGGACCGGGGAGCTGTTTTTT.

The chain links TRBV28 to TRBJ1-1; D is perhaps TRBD1 (5 bases). CDR1 and CDR2 (germline): MDHEN, SYDVKM. V was clipped by 4 bases and J by 7 bases, with 13 bases between them. This CDR3 spans 13 amino acids. In DNA form, the CDR3 reads TGTGCCAGCAGTTACCCCCCAGGGTTTGAAGCTTTCTTT. Its protein is CASSYPPGFEAFF. Variable domain in full (rest from reference TRBV28 and TRBJ1-1): DVKVTQSSRYLVKRTGEKVFLECVQDMDHENMFWYRQDPGLGLRLIYFSYDVKMKEKGDIPEGYSVSREKKERFSLILESASTNQTSMYLCASSYPPGFEAFFGQGTRLTVV.

V gene TRBV6-5 combines with J gene TRBJ2-2; unclear D gene. The CDR3 extends over 14 amino acids. Trimming stripped 2 bases from V and 7 bases from J, with 11 bases between. Germline V gene sequence: CDR1 MNHEY, CDR2 SVGAGI. CDR3 in amino acids: CASSYGGVSGELFF. In DNA, the CDR3 is TGTGCCAGCAGTTACGGCGGCGTAAGCGGGGAGCTGTTTTTT.

The chain combines TRBV7-9 with TRBJ1-5; 11 bases are a match to TRBD1. V dropped 5 bases and J dropped 7; count of bases not matched to a gene: 4. The germline CDR1 and CDR2 sequences are SEHNR and FQNEAQ (reference sequence). The length of the CDR3 is 14 residues. The CDR3 DNA follows: TGTGCCAGCAGCGGGGGACAGGGGGGGCAGCCCCAGCATTTT. It codes for CASSGGQGGQPQHF.

The rearrangement uses TRBV19 and TRBJ2-7; D may be TRBD2 (6 bases). Germline loops: CDR1 LNHDA, CDR2 SQIVND (reference sequence). V shed 6 bases and J shed 0 bases, with 18 bases lying between them. This CDR3 has 16 amino acids. The CDR3 spells CASSGSVGRTSYEQYF. The CDR3 DNA reads as TGTGCCAGTAGCGGAAGCGTGGGGAGGACCTCCTACGAGCAGTACTTC.

To note about this clone: One end of the junction varies from germline; a read error may be responsible. This specimen includes other DNA sequences encoding the same CDR3. The CDR3 DNA sequence: TGTGCCAGCAGCGTCGAAGGGGCCTATAATTCCCCCCTCCACTTT. Translating gives CASSVEGAYNSPLHF. This chain links TRBV9 with TRBJ1-6; TRBD1 might be the D (5 bases). From germline, CDR1 is SGDLS and CDR2 YYNGEE. There are 15 residues in the CDR3.

The V and J genes are TRBV2 and TRBJ1-4, with TRBD1 matching over 8 bases. This CDR3 comprises 14 residues. The germline V gene has CDR1 SNHLY and CDR2 FYNNEI. V was clipped by 6 bases and J by 6 bases; unmatched bases: 6. The CDR3 sequence is CASSRGQGYEKLFF. The DNA of the CDR3 is TGTGCCAGCAGCCGAGGACAGGGTTATGAAAAACTGTTTTTT.

V usage is TRBV10-3 and J usage is TRBJ1-1; 7 nucleotides line up with TRBD1. CDR3 length equals 13 residues. Germline V gives CDR1 ENHRY, CDR2 SYGVKD. The V gene end was trimmed by 10 bases and the J gene end by 0 bases; junction bases not matched to a gene: 5. The CDR3 reads CATKQGMNTEAFF. In DNA form, the CDR3 reads TGTGCCACGAAACAGGGGATGAACACTGAAGCTTTCTTT.

V usage is TRBV4-2 and J usage is TRBJ2-2, with TRBD2 matching 7 bases. The CDR3 is 14 amino acids. Unmatched junction bases numbered 4, after V lost 8 bases and J lost 1 base. The V gene's germline CDR1 is LGHNA and CDR2 YNFKEQ. The DNA of the CDR3 is TGTGCCAGCCTAGCGGCAGTGAACACCGGGGAGCTGTTTTTT. This encodes CASLAAVNTGELFF.

The J gene is TRBJ1-2, the V gene TRBV19; 7 positions match TRBD1. The V and J ends lost 4 bases and 2 bases, in that order; junction bases with no gene match: 4. CDR1 is LNHDA, CDR2 SQIVND, per germline (reference sequence). The CDR3 runs to 14 residues. CDR3 in amino acids: CASSTPDRNYGYTF. In DNA form, the CDR3 reads TGTGCCAGTAGTACCCCGGACAGGAACTATGGCTACACCTTC.

The chain carries TRBV7-9 and TRBJ2-7, with 7 bases identical to TRBD1. The CDR3 has 15 amino acids. Germline V gives CDR1 SEHNR, CDR2 FQNEAQ (reference sequence). V lost 3 bases to trimming and J lost 7 bases; unmatched junction nucleotides: 12. This CDR3 is CASSFFRDSSWEQYF. Here the CDR3 DNA reads TGTGCCAGCAGCTTTTTCCGGGACAGTTCTTGGGAGCAGTACTTC. The whole variable domain, remainder taken from reference TRBV7-9 and TRBJ2-7, is DTGVSQNPRHKITKRGQNVTFRCDPISEHNRLYWYRQTLGQGPEFLTYFQNEAQLEKSRLLSDRFSAERPKGSFSTLEIQRTEQGDSAMYLCASSFFRDSSWEQYFGPGTRLTVT.

This clone has just one count. This chain connects TRBV4-2 to TRBJ1-2; TRBD1 might be the D (5 bases). Deletions cut 0 bases from V and 7 bases from J, with 12 bases between. Germline V gene lookup returns CDR1 LGHNA and CDR2 YNFKEQ. The CDR3 is 14 amino acids. CDR3 sequence: CASSQEEGKSGYTF. In DNA form, the CDR3 reads TGTGCCAGCAGCCAAGAGGAGGGGAAGAGTGGCTACACCTTC.

This rearrangement joins TRBV9 to TRBJ2-3, with 8 bases aligning to TRBD2. Germline CDR1 and CDR2: SGDLS and YYNGEE. The V gene end was trimmed by 1 base and the J gene end by 5 bases; junction bases not matched to a gene: 9. This CDR3 has 16 residues. The chain's CDR3 is CASSVTAGGGGDTQYF. The CDR3 DNA sequence: TGTGCCAGCAGCGTAACTGCGGGAGGCGGTGGAGATACGCAGTATTTT.

The rearrangement uses TRBV28 and TRBJ1-5, with D tentatively TRBD1 (5 bases). V was shortened by 2 bases and J by 2 bases, with 10 bases between the two germline ends. CDR3 length: 15 amino acids. Germline CDR1 MDHEN, CDR2 SYDVKM. The CDR3 reads CASSLGGTGNQPQHF. CDR3 coding DNA: TGTGCCAGCAGTTTAGGAGGGACGGGCAATCAGCCCCAGCATTTT.

This clone was seen a single time. This sequence joins TRBV28 and TRBJ2-2; tentative D call: TRBD1 (6 bases). The CDR3 is made up of 13 amino acids. V lost 6 bases to trimming and J lost 10 bases, with 15 bases between them. Germline loops: CDR1 MDHEN, CDR2 SYDVKM. CDR3 coding DNA: TGTGCCAGCAGGCGTACAGGGATTTCGGAGCTGTTTTTT. As protein: CASRRTGISELFF.

CDR3 sequence: CASSLGGPSTDTQYF. CDR3 bases: TGTGCCAGCAGTTTAGGGGGCCCTAGCACAGATACGCAGTATTTT. The V gene is TRBV28, the J gene TRBJ2-3, with D possibly matching TRBD1 (6 bases). This CDR3 spans 15 amino acids. Looked up from germline, CDR1 is MDHEN and CDR2 is SYDVKM. Trimming left V 2 bases short and J 0 bases short, with 9 bases between. The full variable domain, with the rest looked up from reference TRBV28 and TRBJ2-3, is DVKVTQSSRYLVKRTGEKVFLECVQDMDHENMFWYRQDPGLGLRLIYFSYDVKMKEKGDIPEGYSVSREKKERFSLILESASTNQTSMYLCASSLGGPSTDTQYFGPGTRLTVL.

The gene calls are TRBV21-1 and TRBJ1-5; the table's D call of TRBD1 was not tested on the DNA. TRBV21-1 is listed as a pseudogene. The CDR3 totals 17 residues. The CDR3 sequence is CASSHPGTANSNQPQHF. For the CDR3, the DNA is TGTGCCAGCAGTCACCCCGGGACAGCTAATAGCAATCAGCCCCAGCATTTT.